The entry below describes one T cell receptor (beta chain). This specimen comes from a study of T cell changes during pregnancy in multiple sclerosis. TCRdb's copy holds only in-frame clones and misses some; the assay was immunoSEQ multiplex PCR. The repertoire has about 80,000 clones, over 90% of them found once; the top ten carry roughly 2.5%. This CDR3 has 16 amino acids. Trimming pared 4 bases from V and 1 base from J, leaving 16 bases between. Germline-derived CDR1 and CDR2 are SEHNR and FQNEAQ (reference sequence). Sequenced material: peripheral blood, taken in the third trimester of pregnancy. The gene calls are TRBV7-9 and TRBJ2-5; D is possibly TRBD2 (5 bases). This TCR was recovered from a female donor with multiple sclerosis, enrolled in a pregnancy study. The CDR3 loop is CASSSQIRAGQETQYF. The CDR3 nucleotides are TGTGCCAGCAGCTCTCAGATCCGGGCGGGCCAAGAGACCCAGTACTTC.